These 10 T cell receptor beta chains were all obtained from the same sample, sequenced in a study of blood T cell repertoires in COVID-19. The assay was immunoSEQ multiplex PCR, and TCRdb's table has in-frame clones only and misses some. The data show about 38,000 clones, with roughly 90% seen just once and 20% to 30% held by the top ten. The sample comprised peripheral blood. The receptors derive from a man aged 60 to 75 with active or convalescent COVID-19.

This chain joins TRBV9 and TRBJ2-4, with D possibly TRBD1 on 6 matching bases. The CDR3 runs 21 residues. Looked up from germline, CDR1 is SGDLS and CDR2 is YYNGEE. The V gene lost 0 bases and the J gene lost 0 bases, with 25 bases spanning the gap. The DNA of the CDR3 is TGTGCCAGCAGCGTAGATGGGGGCCAGGGTTCGGGTTTTTTAGCCAAAAACATTCAGTACTTC. Residues: CASSVDGGQGSGFLAKNIQYF.

The chain is built from TRBV2 and TRBJ2-7, with no clear D. This CDR3 has 14 residues. CDR1 is SNHLY, CDR2 FYNNEI, per germline. V gave up 6 bases and J gave up 3 bases, with 15 bases separating them. The CDR3 reads CASRHYGHVYEQYF. CDR3 DNA: TGTGCCAGCAGGCACTACGGTCATGTCTACGAGCAGTACTTC.

In its sample, this clone was seen once. This sequence joins TRBV27 and TRBJ2-7; D gene uncertain. The germline V gene encodes CDR1 MNHEY and CDR2 SMNVEV (reference sequence). V lost 5 bases and J lost 0, with 5 bases in between. This CDR3 region has 12 residues. The CDR3 nucleotides are TGTGCCAGCAGTCCCTACTCCTACGAGCAGTACTTC. The encoded protein is CASSPYSYEQYF.

The chain has TRBV2 and TRBJ2-1; 10 bases are a match to TRBD1. V gave up 7 bases and J gave up 7 bases; unmatched junction bases: 16. The CDR3 covers 17 residues. Germline V CDR1 and CDR2: SNHLY, FYNNEI. CDR3 residues: CASIRRGGQGFSNEQFF. The CDR3 nucleotides are TGTGCCAGCATCAGAAGGGGGGGACAGGGGTTTTCTAATGAGCAGTTCTTC.

The chain joins TRBV24-1 to TRBJ2-7; unclear D gene. Germline lookup yields CDR1 KGHDR and CDR2 SFDVKD. V lost 6 bases, J lost 0 bases, and 8 bases lay in between. The CDR3 consists of 13 residues. CDR3 sequence reads: CATSQADSYEQYF. For the CDR3, the DNA is TGTGCCACCAGTCAGGCTGACTCCTACGAGCAGTACTTC.

This chain connects TRBV18 to TRBJ2-5, with 10 bases lining up with TRBD1. The CDR3 contains 15 residues. V lost 3 bases to trimming and J lost 5 bases; unmatched junction nucleotides: 6. Germline V gene sequence: CDR1 KGHSH, CDR2 LQKENI. The CDR3 DNA reads TGTGCCAGCTCACCCTTGACAGGGGGCCAGGAGACCCAGTACTTC. It specifies CASSPLTGGQETQYF.

CDR3 region: CASSVAAGEQYF. In DNA, the CDR3 is TGTGCCAGCAGTGTGGCCGCAGGAGAGCAGTACTTC. The chain is built from TRBV2 and TRBJ2-7; D is unclear. Trimming removed 4 bases from V and 7 bases from J, with 11 bases in between. Germline assignment: CDR1 SNHLY and CDR2 FYNNEI. The CDR3 consists of 12 residues.

The V call is TRBV27, the J call TRBJ1-5; 8 bases are a match to TRBD1. Trimming removed 3 bases from V and 6 bases from J; junction bases left unmatched: 7. The CDR3 is 15 residues long. Germline V gene lookup returns CDR1 MNHEY and CDR2 SMNVEV (reference sequence). The CDR3: CASSLGQGALQPQHF. The CDR3 nucleotides are TGTGCCAGCAGTTTGGGGCAGGGGGCCCTTCAGCCCCAGCATTTT.

J is TRBJ2-7 and V is TRBV6-5; 13 bases line up with TRBD2. Per germline, CDR1 MNHEY and CDR2 SVGAGI. J gave up 5 bases and V 8 bases, and 3 bases lay outside the gene matches. The CDR3 runs 13 residues. The CDR3 region is CASPGLAGNEQYF. As DNA, the CDR3 is TGTGCCAGCCCGGGACTAGCGGGAAACGAGCAGTACTTC.

The chain carries TRBV3-1 (or the pseudogene TRBV3-2) and TRBJ2-1, with D possibly matching TRBD1 (5 bases). This CDR3 region has 13 residues. Trimming stripped 0 bases from V and 7 bases from J, with 7 bases between. The germline gives CDR1 LGHDT, CDR2 YNNKEL (reference sequence). This CDR3 reads CASSQDRGNEQFF. CDR3 DNA: TGTGCCAGCAGCCAAGATAGGGGTAATGAGCAGTTCTTC.